Listed below are T cell receptor beta chains from one sample, sequenced in a study of blood T cell repertoires in COVID-19. Here immunoSEQ multiplex PCR was the method, and the copy in TCRdb shows in-frame clones only, minus some. The table shows 70,000 or so clones, with approximately 86% occurring only once. The sequenced sample consisted of peripheral blood. The receptors here all came from a man in his forties or fifties with acute or convalescent COVID-19. CDR3s include the opening cysteine and the closing phenylalanine or tryptophan. The order of the fields is V gene, D gene, CDR3 protein. A D gene is named only where the DNA matches it firmly.

TRBV3-1/TRBV3-2,TRBD2,CASSPTSGITGELFF
TRBV12-5,TRBD1,CASGLGQGLQETQYF
TRBV28,TRBD1,CASSLGATGGGPQHF
TRBV30,TRBD1,CAWSPPTGGVAGYTF
TRBV7-3,.,CASSLIGGMVFNEQFF
TRBV6-5,TRBD1,CASKGQGGYTF
TRBV6-5,TRBD1,CASYGGQDISPLHF
TRBV6-5,TRBD1,CASSDREANTIYF
TRBV7-9,TRBD2,CASSLTIAGAYNEQFF
TRBV19,TRBD1,CASGTGDGLHTQYF
TRBV6-4,TRBD1,CASSDSGTARYGYTF
TRBV18,.,CASSRGQYQPQHF
TRBV6-6,TRBD1,CASSRPSAGGGNTIYF
TRBV18,.,CASSPGSSYEQYF
TRBV5-4,TRBD1,CASRFDRGFFYGYTF
TRBV6-2/TRBV6-3,.,CASRYGGADVRNTEAFF
TRBV5-1,.,CASSLAGTPQETQYF
TRBV2,.,CASTDLGGGELFF
TRBV27,TRBD1,CASSAETGPWFYGYTF
TRBV7-7,.,CASTSTGSGRTEAFF